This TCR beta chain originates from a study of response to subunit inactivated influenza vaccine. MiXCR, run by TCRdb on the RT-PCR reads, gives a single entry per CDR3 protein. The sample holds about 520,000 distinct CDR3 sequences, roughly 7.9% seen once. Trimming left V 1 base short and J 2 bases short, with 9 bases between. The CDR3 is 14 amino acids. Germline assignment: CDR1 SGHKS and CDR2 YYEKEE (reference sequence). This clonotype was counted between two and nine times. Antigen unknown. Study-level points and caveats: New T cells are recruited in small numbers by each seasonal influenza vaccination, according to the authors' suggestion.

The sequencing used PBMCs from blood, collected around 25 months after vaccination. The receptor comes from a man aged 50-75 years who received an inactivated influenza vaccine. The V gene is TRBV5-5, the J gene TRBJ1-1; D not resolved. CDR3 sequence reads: CASSLPRLNTEAFF. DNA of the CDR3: TGTGCCAGCAGCTTGCCCAGGCTAAACACTGAAGCTTTCTTT. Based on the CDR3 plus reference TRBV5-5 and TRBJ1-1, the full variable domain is DAGVTQSPTHLIKTRGQQVTLRCSPISGHKSVSWYQQVLGQGPQFIFQYYEKEERGRGNFPDRFSARQFPNYSSELNVNALLLGDSALYLCASSLPRLNTEAFFGQGTRLTVV.